This T cell receptor beta chain was identified in a study of OX40 agonist ivuxolimab in advanced cancers. Sequencing used immunoSEQ multiplex PCR; TCRdb keeps in-frame clones, though not all of them. Here the sample spans about 120,000 clones, 85% to 90% being singletons. The CDR3 extends over 15 amino acids. Deletions cut 4 bases from V and 4 bases from J, with 16 bases between. Germline CDR1 is KGHSH and CDR2 is LQKENI. Findings of the study overall: There were, on average, more expanded clones in CD8+ T cells than in CD4+. Doses of 0.1 to 3.0 mg/kg were accompanied by clonal expansion of CD4+ and CD8+ blood T cells by week 6. Individuals who were partial responders at 0.1-3.0 mg/kg had clonal expansion that ranked among the lowest.

As for this clone: Its specificity is not known.

This clonotype was sampled from an adult with an advanced solid tumor such as melanoma, head and neck, liver or kidney cancer. This material consisted of CD4+ or CD8+ T cells sorted from blood, taken in a trial of the OX40 agonist ivuxolimab. This sequence joins TRBV18 and TRBJ1-1; D is unresolved. In DNA form, the CDR3 reads TGTGCCAGCTCACGTAGCCTCGACGGTGGCACTGAAGCTTTCTTT. As protein: CASSRSLDGGTEAFF.